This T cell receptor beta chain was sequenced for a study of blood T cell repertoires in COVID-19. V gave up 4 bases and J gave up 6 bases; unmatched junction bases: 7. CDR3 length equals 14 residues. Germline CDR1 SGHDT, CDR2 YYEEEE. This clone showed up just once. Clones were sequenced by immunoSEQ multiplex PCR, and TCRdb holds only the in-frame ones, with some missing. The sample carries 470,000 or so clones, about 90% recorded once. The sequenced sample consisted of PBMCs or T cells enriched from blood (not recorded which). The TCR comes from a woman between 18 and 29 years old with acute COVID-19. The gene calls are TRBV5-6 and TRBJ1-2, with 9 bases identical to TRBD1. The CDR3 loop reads CASSKLQGADGYTF. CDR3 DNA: TGTGCCAGCAGCAAACTACAGGGGGCGGATGGCTACACCTTC.